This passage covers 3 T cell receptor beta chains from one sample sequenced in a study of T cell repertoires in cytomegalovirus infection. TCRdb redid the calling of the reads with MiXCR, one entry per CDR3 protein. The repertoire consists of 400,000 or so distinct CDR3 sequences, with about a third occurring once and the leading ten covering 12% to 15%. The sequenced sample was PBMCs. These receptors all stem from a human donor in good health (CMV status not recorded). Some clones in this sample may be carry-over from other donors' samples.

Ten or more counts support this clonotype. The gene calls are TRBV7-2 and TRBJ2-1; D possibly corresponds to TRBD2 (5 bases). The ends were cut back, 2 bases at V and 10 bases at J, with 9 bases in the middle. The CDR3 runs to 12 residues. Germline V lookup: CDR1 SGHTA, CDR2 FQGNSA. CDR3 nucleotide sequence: TGTGCCAGCAGCTTAAGCGGCTGGGAGCAGTTCTTC. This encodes CASSLSGWEQFF.

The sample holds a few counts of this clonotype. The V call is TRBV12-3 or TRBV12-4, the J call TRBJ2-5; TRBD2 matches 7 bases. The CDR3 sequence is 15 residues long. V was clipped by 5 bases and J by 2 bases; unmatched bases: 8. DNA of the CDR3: TGTGCCAGCAGTCCCCGGACTAGTCCGCAAGAGACCCAGTACTTC. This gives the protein CASSPRTSPQETQYF.

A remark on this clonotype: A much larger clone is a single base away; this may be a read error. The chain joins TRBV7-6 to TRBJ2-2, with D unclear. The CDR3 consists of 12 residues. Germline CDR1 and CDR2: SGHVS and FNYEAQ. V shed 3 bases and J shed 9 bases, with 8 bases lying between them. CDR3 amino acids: CASSLVPWELFF. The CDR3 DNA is TGTGCCAGCAGCTTGGTTCCCTGGGAGCTGTTTTTT.